This paragraph reports one T cell receptor (beta chain). The CDR3 runs to 15 residues. Germline CDR1 SGHTA, CDR2 FQGNSA. Trimming left V 1 base short and J 5 bases short, with 12 bases between. The sample originates from a study of blood T cell repertoires in COVID-19. About the study: The United States, Italy and Spain provided the acute and convalescent COVID-19 samples. T cells, B-cell-depleted T cells, or PBMCs provided the cDNA or gDNA that served as material.

Authors' data handling: Amplification from reference gene primers served as the basis for estimated nucleated cell counts. Some clones are missing from TCRdb's copy, which holds only in-frame ones; the method was immunoSEQ multiplex PCR. Clone size and V and J calls were adopted from that table, with D and trimming inferred from the DNA. The data hold about half a million clones, with 70% to 90% observed a single time. The chain uses TRBV7-2 and TRBJ1-5; D is possibly TRBD1 (6 bases). This TCR came from a human donor in a cohort sampled during active COVID-19. The sequencing input was peripheral blood. The CDR3 is CASSLDGQKDQPQHF. CDR3 sequence (DNA): TGTGCCAGCAGCTTAGACGGACAGAAAGATCAGCCCCAGCATTTT.